Shown below are 17 T cell receptor beta chains from a single sample sequenced in a study of tumor-infiltrating lymphocytes in primary liver carcinoma. A constant-region primer primed TCR beta cDNA synthesis from 450 to 550 ng of total RNA. What produced the TCR beta libraries was three nested multiplex PCR rounds using slightly modified ARM-PCR. With TRBV1-TRBV30 forward primers and a C-beta reverse primer, the first two PCR rounds were run for approximately 10 cycles each. Via MiXCR, TCRdb re-called the multiplex PCR reads, giving one row per CDR3 protein. The sample holds 60,000 or so distinct CDR3 sequences, around 64% seen once. Co-extracted RNA and DNA came from around 18-30 mg of unsorted bulk tissue. The sequencing input was liver tumor tissue from sampling region 2. Subset noted: tumor region T2, inferior pole. These receptors all come from a man aged 35-49 years with primary liver carcinoma and hepatitis B virus infection.

A note on this clonotype: The conserved phenylalanine or tryptophan is not found at the CDR3 terminus, so this likely reflects a read error. V and J are TRBV11-2 and TRBJ2-1; unclear D gene. CDR1 and CDR2 (germline): SGHAT, FQNNGV. The CDR3 totals 14 residues. In DNA form, the CDR3 reads TGTGCCAACAGCTTATACCGGCTAATTAGTGAGCAGTTCATC. Translating gives CANSLYRLISEQFI.

Many counts were recorded for this clonotype. V and J are TRBV29-1 and TRBJ2-3; 8 bases line up with TRBD1. The CDR3 has 14 amino acids. Germline values: CDR1 SQVTM, CDR2 ANQGSEA. The J segment lost 3 bases and the V segment lost 4 bases, leaving 6 bases of the junction unmatched. The CDR3 nucleotides read TGCAGCGTTGGGAGGACAGGGAGGACAGATACGCAGTATTTT. Translated: CSVGRTGRTDTQYF.

The CDR3 DNA sequence: TGCAGGATTGAGAGACAGGGACGGGGCGGGGAGCTGTTTTTT. Protein: CRIERQGRGGELFF. The chain employs TRBV29-1 and TRBJ2-2; TRBD1 aligns across 7 bases. CDR1 and CDR2 from the germline V gene are SQVTM and ANQGSEA. The CDR3 spans 14 residues.

Comment on this clonotype: A much larger clone lies one base from this, so it may be a read error. V usage is TRBV29-1 and J usage is TRBJ2-1; possible D gene TRBD1, 6 bases. In germline, CDR1 is SQVTM, CDR2 ANQGSEA. Between the trimmed V and J ends, which lost 8 bases and 4 bases, there was a span of 15 bases. The CDR3 has 13 residues. CDR3 DNA: TGCAGCATCGAGGACAGTGATTACAATGAGCAGTTCTTC. This translates into CSIEDSDYNEQFF.

This clonotype was seen a handful of times. Sequence at one end of the junction differs from germline and may be a read error. The rearrangement uses TRBV11-1 and TRBJ2-1; D remains ambiguous. Looked up from germline, CDR1 is SGHAT and CDR2 is FQDESV (reference sequence). This CDR3 region has 17 residues. This CDR3 is CDSRNLLNTDTYNEQFF. In DNA form, the CDR3 reads TGTGACAGCAGGAACCTACTTAATACAGATACCTACAATGAGCAGTTCTTC.

As DNA, the CDR3 is TGTGCCAGCGTAACCCTCGGGAGGACCAGGCCTGACAATGAGCAGTTCTTC. Protein sequence: CASVTLGRTRPDNEQFF. The rearrangement uses TRBV6-1 and TRBJ2-1; TRBD2 aligns across 7 bases. This CDR3 region has 17 residues. Per the germline V gene, CDR1 is MNHNS and CDR2 is SASEGT. With V trimmed by 8 bases and J by 5 bases, 18 bases remained unmatched.

This clonotype was counted at least ten times. The chain recombines TRBV5-1 with TRBJ2-1, with 10 bases matching TRBD2. V was pared by 0 bases and J by 7 bases, with 1 base of the junction left unmatched. Germline V gene lookup returns CDR1 SGHRS and CDR2 YFSETQ. The CDR3 contains 14 residues. DNA for the CDR3: TGCGCCAGCAGCTTGGCTAGCGGGAGAAATGAGCAGTTCTTC. Translated, it gives CASSLASGRNEQFF.

For this clonotype: A clone one base away is much larger, so this may be a read error. V gene TRBV11-1 combines with J gene TRBJ2-1; 8 bases align to TRBD1. The CDR3 loop spans 16 amino acids. The V gene's germline CDR1 is SGHAT and CDR2 FQDESV (reference sequence). The junction had 15 bases not matched to a gene; V was cut back by 7 bases and J by 7 bases. The CDR3 bases are TGTGCCAGCACCTCATCCCGAGACAGGGGCTCAAATGAGCAGTTCTTC. Amino acid sequence: CASTSSRDRGSNEQFF.

The chain joins TRBV6-6 to TRBJ1-1; possible D gene TRBD1, 5 bases. The CDR3 is made up of 13 amino acids. V was clipped by 6 bases and J by 5 bases, with 13 bases between them. The V gene's germline CDR1 is MNHNY and CDR2 SVGAGI (reference sequence). Here the CDR3 DNA reads TGTGCCAGCAGCATAGGGGAGACTACTGAAGCTTTCTTT. Amino acid sequence: CASSIGETTEAFF.

V gene TRBV4-1 combines with J gene TRBJ2-3; 10 nucleotides align to TRBD2. Trimming removed 10 bases from V and 6 bases from J; junction bases left unmatched: 22. Germline V gene lookup returns CDR1 MGHRA and CDR2 YSYEKL. The CDR3 runs to 18 residues. The CDR3, as DNA: TGCGCCAATAGCCAGACCATTGGCCTAGCGGGAGTCACCGATACGCAGTATTTT. As protein: CANSQTIGLAGVTDTQYF.

Points on this clonotype: A much larger clone lies a single base off, so this may be a read error. The chain recombines TRBV11-2 with TRBJ2-2; no reliable D call. The V gene's germline CDR1 is SGHAT and CDR2 FQNNGV. V lost 5 bases and J lost 6, with 10 bases in between. The CDR3 extends over 13 amino acids. In DNA, the CDR3 is TGTGCCAGCAGCCAAGGTATGGCCGGGGAGCTGTTTTTT. It encodes CASSQGMAGELFF. The full variable domain, its missing parts supplied by reference TRBV11-2 and TRBJ2-2, is EAGVAQSPRYKIIEKRQSVAFWCNPISGHATLYWYQQILGQGPKLLIQFQNNGVVDDSQLPKDRFSAERLKGVDSTLKIQPAKLEDSAVYLCASSQGMAGELFFGEGSRLTVL.

This clonotype was observed a handful of times. V usage is TRBV27 and J usage is TRBJ2-1, with unresolved D. The CDR3 runs to 13 residues. Germline assignment: CDR1 MNHEY and CDR2 SMNVEV (reference sequence). Trimming stripped 4 bases from V and 4 bases from J, with 8 bases between. The CDR3 DNA reads as TGTGCCAGCAGTTCATCCCCATACAATGAGCAGTTCTTC. This gives the protein CASSSSPYNEQFF.

For this clonotype: The junction and the germline gene differ at one end; a read error may be behind it. V usage is TRBV11-2 and J usage is TRBJ2-5, with 8 bases identical to TRBD2. This CDR3 spans 16 amino acids. The germline V gene encodes CDR1 SGHAT and CDR2 FQNNGV. DNA for the CDR3: TGTGCCATCAGCCAAACTCATGGCGGGGGGAGAGAGACCCATTACTTC. Translated, it gives CAISQTHGGGRETHYF.

With regard to this clonotype: A read error may be the cause here, since a much bigger clone is one base away. V gene TRBV11-1 combines with J gene TRBJ1-2; D unresolved. Germline CDR1 and CDR2: SGHAT and FQDESV (reference sequence). The CDR3 is 14 amino acids. This chain's CDR3 is CASSFKGFGYGHTF. CDR3 bases: TGTGCCAGCAGCTTCAAGGGATTTGGCTATGGCCACACCTTC.

Points on this clonotype: Mismatch with germline at one junction end may stem from a read error. The V gene is TRBV6-6, the J gene TRBJ2-7, with D tentatively TRBD1 or TRBD2 (5 bases each). The CDR3 is made up of 13 amino acids. The V gene's germline CDR1 is MNHNY and CDR2 SVGAGI (reference sequence). The CDR3, as DNA: TGTGCCAGCAATGAGGGGCCTTCCTACGAGCAGTATTTC. Translated: CASNEGPSYEQYF.

Points on this clonotype: The junction departs from germline at one end; a sequencing error may be responsible. CDR3 amino acids: CANSQDSPLHEQFF. As DNA, the CDR3 is TGTGCCAACAGCCAAGATTCCCCCCTCCATGAGCAGTTCTTC. The rearrangement links TRBV4-3 to TRBJ2-1; D ambiguous. This CDR3 has 14 amino acids. Germline V CDR1 and CDR2: LGHNA, YSLEER.

Comments on this clonotype: Likely a read error: the CDR3 ends without its conserved phenylalanine or tryptophan. V gene TRBV11-3 combines with J gene TRBJ2-5; D is uncertain. Germline V lookup: CDR1 SGHNT, CDR2 YENEEA. The CDR3 spans 13 residues. The V gene lost 4 bases and the J gene lost 11 bases, with 17 bases spanning the gap. The CDR3 loop reads CASSWGSQEIQYS. As DNA, the CDR3 is TGTGCCAGCAGCTGGGGATCCCAAGAGATTCAGTACTCC.